One sample yielded the 25 T cell receptor beta chains listed below, sequenced in a study of T-cell memory formation after mild COVID-19. MiXCR, run by TCRdb on the 5' RACE reads, gives a single entry per CDR3 protein. The profile covers 400,000 or so distinct CDR3 sequences, with around 20% appearing a single time and approximately 13% taken by the ten largest. What was sequenced was PBMCs or a T cell subset sorted from them (not recorded which). The receptors shown here come from an adult woman who had mild COVID-19 (a few samples of this study predate the infection). Cell type and time point are not known.

The V gene is TRBV27, the J gene TRBJ2-7; D perhaps matches TRBD1 (6 bases). Germline-derived CDR1 and CDR2 are MNHEY and SMNVEV (reference sequence). This CDR3 is 14 amino acids long. V dropped 1 base and J dropped 5 bases, with 12 bases sitting between them. The CDR3 loop reads CASSLYRERDEQYF. In nucleotides, the CDR3 is TGTGCCAGCAGTTTATACAGGGAACGGGACGAGCAGTACTTC.

This clonotype was detected a few times. The chain employs TRBV12-3 or TRBV12-4 and TRBJ2-1; either TRBD1 or TRBD2 may fit D (5 bases each). V gave up 7 bases and J gave up 7 bases, with 17 bases separating them. This CDR3 is 14 amino acids long. The CDR3 DNA reads TGTGCCAGCATCGAGGGGCCGTTGGCTAATGAGCAGTTCTTC. Translated, it gives CASIEGPLANEQFF.

This rearrangement joins TRBV4-3 to TRBJ2-4; 7 positions agree with TRBD2. V was clipped by 0 bases and J by 1 base; unmatched bases: 6. Germline V gene lookup returns CDR1 LGHNA and CDR2 YSLEER. The CDR3 sequence is 17 residues long. CDR3 sequence (DNA): TGCGCCAGCAGCCAAGACGGCTCCGGGAGGGCCAAAAACATTCAGTACTTC. Protein product: CASSQDGSGRAKNIQYF.

The chain uses TRBV15 and TRBJ1-1; D unclear. From germline, CDR1 is LNHNV and CDR2 YYDKDF (reference sequence). The CDR3 consists of 13 residues. The germline V and J ends were trimmed by 3 bases and 4 bases, with 9 bases remaining between them. In DNA, the CDR3 is TGTGCCACCAGCAGGCCCGGTGGCACTGAAGCTTTCTTT. Translation gives CATSRPGGTEAFF.

This clonotype was recorded at least ten times. This chain joins TRBV7-6 and TRBJ2-7; TRBD2 is a possible D gene (6 bases). Per the germline V gene, CDR1 is SGHVS and CDR2 is FNYEAQ. Trimming stripped 0 bases from V and 9 bases from J, with 12 bases between. The CDR3 is 13 residues long. CDR3 sequence (DNA): TGTGCCAGCAGCTTAGCGTTGGGCGGGGCGCAGTACTTC. As protein: CASSLALGGAQYF.

This sequence joins TRBV5-5 and TRBJ1-5; 9 bases map to TRBD1. Germline V gene data show CDR1 as SGHKS and CDR2 as YYEKEE (reference sequence). Losses at the gene ends were 4 bases for V and 3 bases for J; bases not matched to a gene: 14. This CDR3 has 18 amino acids. The CDR3 spells CASSTLPGQGNFNQPQHF. CDR3 nucleotides: TGTGCCAGCAGCACCCTACCCGGACAGGGGAACTTCAATCAGCCCCAGCATTTT.

This clonotype was detected a few times. The chain carries TRBV6-5 and TRBJ2-1, with D perhaps assigned TRBD1 or TRBD2 (5 bases each). The CDR3 is 18 amino acids. The germline gives CDR1 MNHEY, CDR2 SVGAGI. Deletions cut 0 bases from V and 5 bases from J, with 20 bases between. The CDR3 sequence: CASSYSTTGTAIHNEQFF. CDR3 DNA: TGTGCCAGCAGTTACTCGACGACCGGGACCGCAATTCACAATGAGCAGTTCTTC.

The V and J genes are TRBV29-1 and TRBJ2-7; D uncertain. The CDR3 spans 11 residues. Looked up from germline, CDR1 is SQVTM and CDR2 is ANQGSEA. The V end lost 6 bases, the J end lost 4 bases, and 10 bases lay between the germline ends. CDR3 in DNA: TGCAGCGTGGGTGGGGAATACGAGCAGTACTTC. It is translated as CSVGGEYEQYF.

This sequence joins TRBV6-9 and TRBJ2-3, with 7 bases that match TRBD1. V shed 6 bases and J 4 bases; nucleotides not matched to a gene: 10. In germline, CDR1 is MNHGY, CDR2 SVAAGI. This CDR3 spans 15 amino acids. The CDR3 loop reads CASSLQGLSPDTQYF. DNA of the CDR3: TGTGCCAGCAGCCTACAGGGGCTGTCCCCAGATACGCAGTATTTT.

The chain has TRBV6-6 and TRBJ2-5; TRBD2 aligns across 8 bases. The CDR3 extends over 14 amino acids. Trimming cost V 8 bases and J 7 bases; bases outside gene matches: 12. Per germline, CDR1 MNHNY and CDR2 SVGAGI (reference sequence). CDR3 in DNA: TGTGCCAGCTCCTTTCCCGAGGCGGGGGGGACCCAGTACTTC. Translated: CASSFPEAGGTQYF.

This clonotype came up many times. The chain links TRBV6-2 or TRBV6-3 to TRBJ2-7; D remains ambiguous. Trimming took off 0 bases at V and 4 bases at J, with 10 bases between the two ends. Germline V lookup: CDR1 MNHEY, CDR2 SVGEGT. This CDR3 contains 14 residues. CDR3 sequence: CASSYSRYGYEQYF. In nucleotides, the CDR3 is TGTGCCAGCAGTTACTCCCGATACGGTTACGAGCAGTACTTC.

The V gene is TRBV20-1, the J gene TRBJ2-3; possibly TRBD1 for D (6 bases). Per the germline V gene, CDR1 is DFQATT and CDR2 is SNEGSKA (reference sequence). Trimming stripped 3 bases from V and 2 bases from J, with 15 bases between. The CDR3 loop spans 15 amino acids. The CDR3 region is CSARVGTPPTDTQYF. The CDR3 nucleotides are TGCAGTGCTAGGGTTGGGACACCTCCCACAGATACGCAGTATTTT.

A note on this clonotype: One junction end disagrees with the germline gene, perhaps due to a read error. The chain combines TRBV2 with TRBJ1-2; the D is unclear. The CDR3 spans 12 residues. Germline V gene data show CDR1 as SNHLY and CDR2 as FYNNEI. This CDR3 reads CDSSVEGHGYTF. The DNA for the CDR3 is TGTGACAGCAGTGTGGAGGGCCACGGCTACACCTTC.

This clonotype was detected once. This chain uses TRBV18 with TRBJ1-1; D is ambiguous. CDR1 is KGHSH and CDR2 is LQKENI in the germline V gene. This CDR3 spans 13 amino acids. V gave up 4 bases and J gave up 1 base, with 7 bases separating them. The CDR3 sequence is CASSQDQNTEAFF. The CDR3 coding sequence is TGTGCCAGCTCACAAGACCAGAACACTGAAGCTTTCTTT.

This chain uses TRBV7-9 with TRBJ1-1; possible D gene TRBD1, 5 bases. Germline assignment: CDR1 SEHNR and CDR2 FQNEAQ (reference sequence). V lost 4 bases to trimming and J lost 5 bases, with 11 bases between them. CDR3 length: 13 amino acids. As DNA, the CDR3 is TGTGCCAGCAGCTCACATACAGGAACTGAAGCTTTCTTT. This codes for CASSSHTGTEAFF.

This clonotype was found a few times. V and J are TRBV6-5 and TRBJ2-5; 7 bases line up with TRBD2. CDR3 size: 17 residues. Trimming at V came to 0 bases and at J to 1 base, leaving 8 bases not matched to a gene. The germline CDR1 and CDR2 sequences are MNHEY and SVGAGI. The CDR3, as DNA: TGTGCCAGCAGTTACTCGTGGGAGGGAAGGGGCCAAGAGACCCAGTACTTC. Its protein product is CASSYSWEGRGQETQYF.

Only a few counts were recorded for this clonotype. J is TRBJ2-1 and V is TRBV20-1; D is unclear. Germline loops: CDR1 DFQATT, CDR2 SNEGSKA (reference sequence). Trimming removed 0 bases from V and 6 bases from J, with 21 bases in between. This CDR3 region has 17 residues. The DNA of the CDR3 is TGCAGTGCTAGAGATCCGACATCCGTGGGGTCAGGCAATGAGCAGTTCTTC. Amino acids: CSARDPTSVGSGNEQFF.

This clonotype has a handful of counts. This chain joins TRBV6-1 and TRBJ1-6; D unclear. The germline V and J ends were trimmed by 10 bases and 7 bases, with 17 bases remaining between them. CDR3 length equals 14 residues. Looked up from germline, CDR1 is MNHNS and CDR2 is SASEGT. CDR3 protein: CATREDLRNSPLHF. In nucleotides, the CDR3 is TGTGCCACACGGGAGGACCTGAGGAATTCACCCCTCCACTTT.

The table lists this clonotype with a few counts. The chain employs TRBV12-3 or TRBV12-4 and TRBJ2-1; D call uncertain. The CDR3 contains 14 residues. V was shortened by 0 bases and J by 5 bases, with 8 bases between the two germline ends. This CDR3 reads CASSLAQPHNEQFF. CDR3 DNA sequence: TGTGCCAGCAGTTTAGCGCAACCACACAATGAGCAGTTCTTC.

This rearrangement joins TRBV4-1 to TRBJ1-2; 7 nucleotides agree with TRBD1. The V segment lost 0 bases and the J segment 3 bases; nucleotides outside the gene matches: 4. The CDR3 spans 15 residues. Looked up from germline, CDR1 is MGHRA and CDR2 is YSYEKL. The CDR3, as DNA: TGCGCCAGCAGCCAAGAGGAGGGGGCACACTATGGCTACACCTTC. Amino acids: CASSQEEGAHYGYTF.

This clonotype showed up many times. The CDR3, as DNA: TGTGCCAGCAGTCCCCAGACAGGCTACGAGCAGTACTTC. It encodes CASSPQTGYEQYF. The rearrangement uses TRBV12-3 or TRBV12-4 and TRBJ2-7; D might be TRBD1 (6 bases). The V end was cut by 5 bases, the J end by 3 bases, with 11 bases between. The CDR3 sequence is 13 residues long.

The rearrangement joins TRBV24-1 to TRBJ1-1, with 7 bases fitting TRBD1. The CDR3 is 14 amino acids. The trim removed 4 bases at V and 1 base at J, leaving 2 bases unmatched. Germline values: CDR1 KGHDR, CDR2 SFDVKD. This CDR3 is CATSDRTGNTEAFF. In DNA form, the CDR3 reads TGTGCCACCAGTGACCGGACAGGGAACACTGAAGCTTTCTTT.

V usage is TRBV7-3 and J usage is TRBJ2-1, with 8 nucleotides matching TRBD2. CDR3 length: 19 amino acids. With V trimmed by 0 bases and J by 5 bases, 15 bases remained unmatched. From germline, CDR1 is SGHTA and CDR2 FQGTGA. The CDR3 region is CASSLTGDTSGNIDNEQFF. The CDR3 DNA reads as TGTGCCAGCAGCTTAACAGGCGATACTAGCGGCAATATCGACAATGAGCAGTTCTTC.

The rearrangement joins TRBV3-1 to TRBJ2-7, with TRBD1 matching over 8 bases. The V gene's germline CDR1 is LGHDT and CDR2 YNNKEL (reference sequence). V shed 4 bases, J shed 1 base, and the junction held 6 bases outside the gene matches. The CDR3 totals 15 residues. The CDR3 spells CASSLRQGMSYEQYF. The CDR3 region has the DNA TGTGCCAGCAGCCTCCGACAGGGGATGTCCTACGAGCAGTACTTC.

This clonotype was recorded a few times. The genes are TRBV6-5 and TRBJ1-2; 7 bases fit TRBD1. The V and J ends lost 6 bases and 5 bases, in that order; junction bases with no gene match: 12. This CDR3 region has 15 residues. Per the germline V gene, CDR1 is MNHEY and CDR2 is SVGAGI. The CDR3 DNA is TGTGCCAGCAGGACCCCTTTGGGGACAGATTATGGCTACACCTTC. It translates to CASRTPLGTDYGYTF.